Each of the 2 T cell receptor beta chains below was sequenced from the same sample in a study of blood T cell repertoires in COVID-19. Assay used: immunoSEQ multiplex PCR; TCRdb lists only in-frame clones, some missing. The table includes fewer than 60,000 clones, 75% to 85% detected once. Sequenced sample: peripheral blood. The receptor set was obtained from a man in his 60s with COVID-19, enrolled during active disease.

The V gene is TRBV15, the J gene TRBJ1-3, with TRBD1 as a possible D gene (5 bases). Germline CDR1 is LNHNV and CDR2 is YYDKDF (reference sequence). V was clipped by 0 bases and J by 6 bases, with 12 bases between them. The CDR3 runs to 15 residues. As DNA, the CDR3 is TGTGCCACCAGCAGAGATCAGGGTTCAGCAAACACCATATATTTT. As protein: CATSRDQGSANTIYF.

In DNA, the CDR3 is TGTGCCAGCAGACAGGGGGCCGCTGAAAAACTGTTTTTT. Translated: CASRQGAAEKLFF. J is TRBJ1-4 and V is TRBV2; 9 nucleotides agree with TRBD1. V trimming: 6 bases; J trimming: 7 bases; junction bases outside the gene matches: 3. CDR1 SNHLY and CDR2 FYNNEI come from the germline V gene. The CDR3 totals 13 residues.